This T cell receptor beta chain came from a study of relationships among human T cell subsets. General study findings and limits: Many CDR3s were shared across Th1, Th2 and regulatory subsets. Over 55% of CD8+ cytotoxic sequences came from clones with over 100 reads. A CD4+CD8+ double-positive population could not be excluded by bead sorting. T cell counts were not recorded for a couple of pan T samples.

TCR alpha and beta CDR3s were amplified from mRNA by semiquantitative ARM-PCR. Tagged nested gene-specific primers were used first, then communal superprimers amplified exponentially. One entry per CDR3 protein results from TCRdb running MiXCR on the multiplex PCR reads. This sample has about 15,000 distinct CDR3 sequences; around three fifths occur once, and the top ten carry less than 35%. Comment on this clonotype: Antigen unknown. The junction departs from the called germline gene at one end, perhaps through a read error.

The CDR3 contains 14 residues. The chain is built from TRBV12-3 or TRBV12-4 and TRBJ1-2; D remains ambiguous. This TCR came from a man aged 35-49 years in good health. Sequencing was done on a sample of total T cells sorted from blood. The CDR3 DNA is TGTGCCAGCAGTTTAGCGGAACAATCCAGTGGCTACACCTTT. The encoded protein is CASSLAEQSSGYTF.